The subject of this entry is one T cell receptor beta chain. What it binds is not known. These data are taken from a study of response to subunit inactivated influenza vaccine. Via MiXCR, TCRdb re-called the RT-PCR reads, giving one row per CDR3 protein. The sample holds 280,000 or so distinct CDR3 sequences; roughly a fifth are singletons and the top ten take about a tenth. Study-level findings and limits: Authors suggested each seasonal influenza vaccination recruits few new T cells.

The V gene's germline CDR1 is SEHNR and CDR2 FQNEAQ (reference sequence). The CDR3 totals 13 residues. Deletions cut 3 bases from V and 7 bases from J, with 13 bases between. The receptor was isolated from a man aged 50 to 75 who received an inactivated influenza vaccine. Here the sequenced sample was PBMCs from blood, taken about 20 months after vaccination. The chain carries TRBV7-9 and TRBJ2-7; D is ambiguous. The DNA of the CDR3 is TGTGCCAGCAGCTTCAGAGGCCTGGGGGAGCAGTACTTC. This encodes CASSFRGLGEQYF.